This is a list of T cell receptor beta chains from one sample in a study of CD8+ T cells in alopecia areata. Measured with immunoSEQ multiplex PCR; TCRdb has only the in-frame clones, and not every one. The sample has some 200,000 clones; around 57% are singletons. The specimen comprised CD4+ T cells sorted from blood, sampled at week 4, from a patient treated with tofacitinib. The receptors come from a human donor with alopecia areata. The CDR3 runs from the conserved cysteine through the conserved F or W. The D gene is left open where the match is weak. Clone size is given for some rows only: seen once, a few or many times, or a class if the clone is expanded.

cdr3_nt cdr3_aa j_call v_call d_call clone_size
TGTGCCAGCAGCTCGATTAGCGGGGGGGCGGATAATGAGCAGTTCTTC CASSSISGGADNEQFF TRBJ2-1 TRBV11-2 TRBD2 few
TGCAGCGTTGTAAGGACTGGAACAAACTATGGCTACACCTTC CSVVRTGTNYGYTF TRBJ1-2 TRBV29-1 NA NA
TGTGCCACATCCCTCGACAGGGTTGGAAACACCATATATTTT CATSLDRVGNTIYF TRBJ1-3 TRBV10-3 TRBD1 few
TGTGCCAGCAGGGGAACAGGGAAAGATACGCAGTATTTT CASRGTGKDTQYF TRBJ2-3 TRBV7-9 NA NA
TGTGCCAGCTCACACACCGGGATCCGCAGGGATCTCGGGGAGCTGTTTTTT CASSHTGIRRDLGELFF TRBJ2-2 TRBV18 NA few
TGTGCCAGCAGCTCCGGGGGTCGCTCTGGGGCCAACGTCCTGACTTTC CASSSGGRSGANVLTF TRBJ2-6 TRBV7-3 NA NA
TGTGCCAGCAGTCAAACAGACTACGAGCAGTACTTC CASSQTDYEQYF TRBJ2-7 TRBV6-6 NA NA
TGTGCCATCAGTTTGGGCAGTGGTAATGAAAAACTGTTTTTT CAISLGSGNEKLFF TRBJ1-4 TRBV10-3 NA NA
TGTGCCAGCAGCTTCGGACTAGCGGTTCGAAGCACAGATACGCAGTATTTT CASSFGLAVRSTDTQYF TRBJ2-3 TRBV11-3 TRBD2 NA
TGTGCCATCAGTGCCCAGGGCTATGGCTACACCTTC CAISAQGYGYTF TRBJ1-2 TRBV10-3 NA NA
TGTGCCAGCAGTTGGGACAGAGCTAGCACAGATACGCAGTATTTT CASSWDRASTDTQYF TRBJ2-3 TRBV13 TRBD1 NA
TGTGCCAGCACTCATCCTCCGGGACTGAGTAATTCACCCCTCCACTTT CASTHPPGLSNSPLHF TRBJ1-6 TRBV7-7 NA once
TGTGCCTGGAAAGCTCCCGGGATTCGACCAGATACGCAGTATTTT CAWKAPGIRPDTQYF TRBJ2-3 TRBV30 NA NA
TGTGCCAGCAGGATTAACAGGGGGACAACCTACGAGCAGTACTTC CASRINRGTTYEQYF TRBJ2-7 TRBV6-1 TRBD1 NA
TGCAGCGTGGGAAGGGCAGCCGAGCAGTACTTC CSVGRAAEQYF TRBJ2-7 TRBV29-1 NA once
TGTGCCAGCTCACCACCGGTCTCCCGGGATACGCAGTATTTT CASSPPVSRDTQYF TRBJ2-3 TRBV18 NA NA
TGTGCCAGCAGTTTATTGGCCCGGGGGCCCGATCAGCCCCAGCATTTT CASSLLARGPDQPQHF TRBJ1-5 TRBV28 NA NA
TGTGCCATCAGCACAGGGAACACTGAAGCTTTCTTT CAISTGNTEAFF TRBJ1-1 TRBV10-3 NA NA
TGTGCCAGTAGTGTCAACAGCGTCTCCTACGAGCAGTACTTC CASSVNSVSYEQYF TRBJ2-7 TRBV19 NA NA
TGTGCCAGCAGCTTAGCGGGGGGCCCAGATACGCAGTATTTT CASSLAGGPDTQYF TRBJ2-3 TRBV11-2 NA NA
TGTGCCTGGAGTGTACGACAAGACAATGAGCAGTTCTTC CAWSVRQDNEQFF TRBJ2-1 TRBV30 NA few
TGTGCCAGCCACGGTGGGGGACAGGGATACAATGAGCAGTTCTTC CASHGGGQGYNEQFF TRBJ2-1 TRBV2 TRBD1 NA
TGCGCCAGCAGCCGCGGACTAGCGGGGATACCAGATACGCAGTATTTT CASSRGLAGIPDTQYF TRBJ2-3 TRBV4-3 TRBD2 many
TGTGCCTGGATGCCTATGGGAACTACTAGCGAGCAGTACTTC CAWMPMGTTSEQYF TRBJ2-7 TRBV30 NA NA
TGTGCCAGCAGTGACGAGGGACTGGGCTACACCTTC CASSDEGLGYTF TRBJ1-2 TRBV25-1 NA few
TGTGCCAGCAGAACCGCAGGGGGGGTTGAGACCCAGTACTTC CASRTAGGVETQYF TRBJ2-5 TRBV11-3 NA NA
TGTGCCAGCTCACCCAACCGGGACAGGACTAGCACAGATACGCAGTATTTT CASSPNRDRTSTDTQYF TRBJ2-3 TRBV18 TRBD1 NA
TGTGCCTGGAGCCGCCAGGGGGGGAACGAGCAGTACTTC CAWSRQGGNEQYF TRBJ2-7 TRBV30 NA once
TGTGCCAGCAGCTTAGCAGGTAGCGGGGGATACAATGAGCAGTTCTTC CASSLAGSGGYNEQFF TRBJ2-1 TRBV7-2 TRBD2 NA
TGTGCCAGCAGCTATTTGGGGGGCCAAGGCAATGAGCAGTTCTTC CASSYLGGQGNEQFF TRBJ2-1 TRBV11-2 NA NA
TGTGCCTGGAGTGTGGGTGCAGGAGTTAATGAAAAACTGTTTTTT CAWSVGAGVNEKLFF TRBJ1-4 TRBV30 NA NA
TGTGCCTGTGACAGGGACTATGGCTACACCTTC CACDRDYGYTF TRBJ1-2 TRBV30 TRBD1 NA
TGCAGTGCTAGAGCTACAGATACGCAGTATTTT CSARATDTQYF TRBJ2-3 TRBV20-1 NA NA
TGTGCCTGGAGTGTATACTTCAGGGACACTGAAGCTTTCTTT CAWSVYFRDTEAFF TRBJ1-1 TRBV30 NA NA
TGTGCCAGCAGCCTCGACAGAACTAACTATGGCTACACCTTC CASSLDRTNYGYTF TRBJ1-2 TRBV5-6 NA NA
TGTGCCAGCAGTGAAGCGGGAGAAGCTTTCTTT CASSEAGEAFF TRBJ1-1 TRBV2 NA NA
TGCAGTGCTACAGGGGACACTGAAGCTTTCTTT CSATGDTEAFF TRBJ1-1 TRBV20-1 NA few
TGTGCCAGCAGGCCGACTTTGACTAGCGGCTACGAGCAGTACTTC CASRPTLTSGYEQYF TRBJ2-7 TRBV6-5 TRBD2 few
TGCGCCAGCAAAACCCCAAATACCGGGGAGCTGTTTTTT CASKTPNTGELFF TRBJ2-2 TRBV5-1 NA once
TGCAGCGCGACCTCCGGGACGGATCGTGGGGAGCAGTACTTC CSATSGTDRGEQYF TRBJ2-7 TRBV29-1 NA NA
TGCAGTGCTAGTTGGCAGATCGAAGCTTTCTTT CSASWQIEAFF TRBJ1-1 TRBV20-1 NA once
TGTGCCATCAGTGAGCCGGGAACCTACGAGCAGTACTTC CAISEPGTYEQYF TRBJ2-7 TRBV10-3 NA once
TGTGCCTGTTTCGGAAGAGAGACCCAGTACTTC CACFGRETQYF TRBJ2-5 TRBV30 NA NA
TGTGCCAGCAGCCGGGGGAGTTTAAGGGGAGAGACCCAGTACTTC CASSRGSLRGETQYF TRBJ2-5 TRBV5-6 NA NA
TGCGCCAGCAGCGGGGGCACCAAAAACATTCAGTACTTC CASSGGTKNIQYF TRBJ2-4 TRBV5-1 NA NA
TGTGCCAGCAGTGAAATTGGGGAGCAGTACTTC CASSEIGEQYF TRBJ2-7 TRBV6-1 NA NA
TGTGCCTGGAAAGGAAGTCCGTCCCGGAGTTCACCCCTCCACTTT CAWKGSPSRSSPLHF TRBJ1-6 TRBV30 NA NA
TGCAGTGCTATGAAAGAGACCCAGTACTTC CSAMKETQYF TRBJ2-5 TRBV20-1 NA NA
TGTGCCAGCAGCTTAGGGACAGGGGCTGGGGCCAACGTCCTGACTTTC CASSLGTGAGANVLTF TRBJ2-6 TRBV11-3 TRBD1 few
TGCGCCAGCAGCCTATCCGGGACAGGGACTCTGAACACTGAAGCTTTCTTT CASSLSGTGTLNTEAFF TRBJ1-1 TRBV5-1 TRBD1 NA
TGCAGCGTTGACCCCAGGGGGGAGGAAGAGACCCAGTACTTC CSVDPRGEEETQYF TRBJ2-5 TRBV29-1 NA NA
TGTGCCAGCAGCGTAGTATCGGATAATTCACCCCTCCACTTT CASSVVSDNSPLHF TRBJ1-6 TRBV9 NA NA
TGTGCCAGCTCACCGACCGCGGGACAGGGGCAAGAGACCCAGTACTTC CASSPTAGQGQETQYF TRBJ2-5 TRBV18 TRBD1 NA
TGTGCCTGGACCGGCGAGGGCCGTAGCTATGGCTACACCTTC CAWTGEGRSYGYTF TRBJ1-2 TRBV30 NA many
TGCGCCAGCAGCGCCATGACAGGAAACCAAGAGACCCAGTACTTC CASSAMTGNQETQYF TRBJ2-5 TRBV5-1 NA NA